A selection of T cell receptor beta chains follows, all from one sample in a study of blood T cell repertoires in COVID-19. The assay was immunoSEQ multiplex PCR, and TCRdb's table has in-frame clones only and misses some. In the table there are about 190,000 clones, under 85% of which are singletons. The sample comprised peripheral blood. These receptors were taken from a man in his 60s with active or convalescent COVID-19. CDR3s include the opening cysteine and the closing phenylalanine or tryptophan. The D gene is left open where the match is weak. Clone size is stated in some rows and not others, as once, few, many or a class when expanded.

>TRBV28|NA|TRBD1|TRBJ1-5
CASSSGQPNQPQHF
TGTGCCAGCAGTTCGGGACAGCCCAATCAGCCCCAGCATTTT
>TRBV6-6|NA|NA|TRBJ2-2
CASSYSRNTGELFF
TGTGCCAGCAGTTACTCGAGGAACACCGGGGAGCTGTTTTTT
>TRBV4-3|NA|TRBD1|TRBJ2-7
CASSPGQGAFEQYF
TGCGCCAGCAGCCCGGGACAGGGGGCGTTCGAGCAGTACTTC
>TRBV10-3|NA|NA|TRBJ2-3
CATAPGGATDTQYF
TGTGCCACGGCCCCGGGCGGGGCCACAGATACGCAGTATTTT
>TRBV20-1|NA|NA|TRBJ2-1
CSASRREHEQFF
TGCAGTGCTAGTCGCAGGGAACATGAGCAGTTCTTC
>TRBV15|NA|TRBD1|TRBJ1-2
CATTLDRVVDGYTF
TGTGCCACCACCCTGGACAGGGTGGTAGACGGCTACACCTTC
>TRBV5-1|NA|TRBD1|TRBJ2-3
CASSPRGQQAKDTQYF
TGCGCCAGCAGCCCCCGGGGACAGCAAGCTAAAGATACGCAGTATTTT
>TRBV5-1|NA|NA|TRBJ1-6
CASSLVGGGEPLHF
TGCGCCAGCAGCTTGGTTGGAGGTGGGGAACCCCTCCACTTT
>TRBV29-1|few|NA|TRBJ1-2
CSAGYRSEGYTF
TGCAGCGCCGGATACAGGTCTGAGGGCTACACCTTC
>TRBV5-4|NA|NA|TRBJ2-5
CASNPRGGLETQYF
TGTGCCAGCAACCCTAGGGGGGGCTTGGAGACCCAGTACTTC
>TRBV5-6|NA|NA|TRBJ2-5
CASSSYRRIQETQYF
TGTGCCAGCAGCTCCTACCGGAGAATACAAGAGACCCAGTACTTC
>TRBV29-1|NA|NA|TRBJ1-3
CSVAGWRNSGNTIYF
TGCAGCGTTGCGGGTTGGCGGAACTCTGGAAACACCATATATTTT
>TRBV18|NA|TRBD1|TRBJ2-2
CASSPPGQGTGELFF
TGTGCCAGCTCACCACCTGGACAGGGAACCGGGGAGCTGTTTTTT
>TRBV7-3|NA|TRBD1|TRBJ1-2
CASSNQGTGPNGYTF
TGTGCCAGCAGCAACCAAGGGACAGGCCCCAATGGCTACACCTTC
>TRBV4-2|NA|TRBD2|TRBJ2-2
CASSQPSGGSQNTGELFF
TGTGCCAGCAGCCAGCCTAGCGGGGGCAGTCAGAACACCGGGGAGCTGTTTTTT
>TRBV5-1|few|TRBD2|TRBJ2-7
CASSSAGLGEQYF
TGCGCCAGCAGCTCAGCGGGACTAGGTGAGCAGTACTTC
>TRBV4-3|NA|NA|TRBJ1-5
CASSQLVRGSQPQHF
TGCGCCAGCAGCCAATTGGTAAGGGGAAGTCAGCCCCAGCATTTT
>TRBV30|few|NA|TRBJ1-4
CAWSSSRDNEKLFF
TGTGCCTGGAGTTCTTCGCGGGATAATGAAAAACTGTTTTTT
>TRBV20-1|NA|NA|TRBJ2-5
CSASWEAGASETQYF
TGCAGTGCTAGTTGGGAGGCCGGCGCTTCTGAGACCCAGTACTTC
>TRBV5-1|NA|NA|TRBJ1-1
CASSWDTVNTEAFF
TGCGCCAGCTCTTGGGACACTGTGAACACTGAAGCTTTCTTT
>TRBV5-1|NA|NA|TRBJ2-2
CASRTTNTGELFF
TGCGCCAGCAGAACGACTAACACCGGGGAGCTGTTTTTT
>TRBV10-3|many|TRBD1|TRBJ2-3
CAISAPGQGSDTQYF
TGTGCCATCAGTGCCCCGGGACAGGGTTCAGATACGCAGTATTTT
>TRBV7-9|NA|TRBD1|TRBJ1-2
CASSYQTGLGGYTF
TGTGCCAGCAGCTACCAGACAGGGCTAGGTGGCTACACCTTC
>TRBV7-3|NA|TRBD1|TRBJ2-2
CASSAQGARDTGELFF
TGTGCCAGCAGCGCACAGGGGGCGCGAGACACCGGGGAGCTGTTTTTT
>TRBV5-1|NA|NA|TRBJ1-1
CASSLISVGMNTEAFF
TGCGCCAGCAGCCTCATTTCAGTGGGCATGAACACTGAAGCTTTCTTT
>TRBV29-1|few|NA|TRBJ2-2
CSVEAAPGGHGTGELFF
TGCAGCGTTGAAGCCGCTCCGGGGGGACATGGGACCGGGGAGCTGTTTTTT
>TRBV7-2|NA|TRBD2|TRBJ2-1
CASSSGTRNEQFF
TGTGCCAGCAGCTCCGGGACTAGGAATGAGCAGTTCTTC
>TRBV27|NA|TRBD2|TRBJ2-7
CASSLHTSGPTYEQYF
TGTGCCAGCAGTCTACATACTAGCGGACCTACCTACGAGCAGTACTTC
>TRBV19|NA|NA|TRBJ2-3
CASRDATSPTDTQYF
TGTGCCAGTAGGGACGCCACTAGCCCCACAGATACGCAGTATTTT
>TRBV9|NA|NA|TRBJ1-5
CASSPGRDQPQHF
TGTGCCAGCAGCCCAGGGAGGGATCAGCCCCAGCATTTT
>TRBV7-2|NA|NA|TRBJ1-5
CASSLSASQNQPQHF
TGTGCCAGCAGCTTAAGCGCATCCCAAAATCAGCCCCAGCATTTT